Listed below are T cell receptor beta chains from one sample, sequenced in a study of CD8+CD57+ T cells in acquired aplastic anemia. TCRdb itself ran the reads through MiXCR, one entry per CDR3 protein. The repertoire consists of around 500,000 distinct CDR3 sequences, with around a third occurring once and the leading ten covering 0.8% to 0.85%. Source material: sorted CD4+, CD8+, or CD8+CD57+ T cells (not recorded which) from PBMCs. These receptor sequences come from a human donor with aplastic anemia. Each CDR3 is given with its conserved first and last residue. The D gene is left open where the match is weak. The listing skips clone size in some rows; elsewhere it reads once, few, many or a size class.

j_gene	abundance	d_gene	v_gene	len	CDR3nt	CDR3aa
TRBJ2-7	few	TRBD1	TRBV4-2	15	TGTGCCAGCAGCCAAGAGCAGGGACAGTCCTACGAGCAGTACTTC	CASSQEQGQSYEQYF
TRBJ2-5	-	-	TRBV7-8	14	TGTGCCAGCAGCTTAGCGAGGGACTTCCGGTACGGGTACTTC	CASSLARDFRYGYF
TRBJ2-2	-	TRBD1	TRBV11-1	15	TGTGCCAGCAGAACCCAGGGGGCGGGCACCGGGGAGCTGTTTTTT	CASRTQGAGTGELFF
TRBJ2-1	-	TRBD1	TRBV25-1	16	TGTGCCAGCAGTGAGGGGGGGACAGGGGGCTACAATGAGCAGTTCTTC	CASSEGGTGGYNEQFF
TRBJ2-1	few	TRBD2	TRBV20-1	14	TGCAGTCCCTCCTCGGCGGGAGGAACCCTGGAGCAGTTCTTC	CSPSSAGGTLEQFF
TRBJ1-6	many	-	TRBV9	15	TGTGCCAGCAGCGTAACACCGGGACACTCTTCACCCCTCCACTTT	CASSVTPGHSSPLHF
TRBJ1-6	many	TRBD1	TRBV11-2	15	TGTGCCAGCAGCTTCGTAGGGACAGGGTGTTCACCCCTCCACTTT	CASSFVGTGCSPLHF
TRBJ1-1	-	-	TRBV25-1	17	TGTGCCAGCACATCAAGCAGGGTCGACATCATGAACACTGAAGCTTTCTTT	CASTSSRVDIMNTEAFF
TRBJ2-1	-	TRBD2	TRBV14	17	TGTGCCAGCAGCCAAAGTTCCAGCGGGAGGGCCAACAATGAGCAGTTCTTC	CASSQSSSGRANNEQFF
TRBJ2-2	-	TRBD2	TRBV5-1	15	TGCGCCAGCAGCTGGGGCCGGGAGGACACCGGGGAGCTGTTTTTT	CASSWGREDTGELFF
TRBJ2-5	-	-	TRBV13	14	TGTGCCAGCAGTGTGGTATCTGGAAAAGAGACCCAGTACTTC	CASSVVSGKETQYF
TRBJ2-1	few	TRBD1	TRBV12-3/TRBV12-4	17	TGTGCCAGCAGTTTCGCCCCGGGACAGGGTCCATTCTATGAGCAGTTCTTC	CASSFAPGQGPFYEQFF
TRBJ2-7	few	-	TRBV7-3	18	TGTGCCAGCAGCCCCCCCATCAGCCTCCAGGGGTCTCACTACGAGCAGTACTTC	CASSPPISLQGSHYEQYF
TRBJ2-2	-	-	TRBV3-1	14	TGTGCCAGCAGCCACCCCTCGGGGGCCGGGGAGCTGTTTTTT	CASSHPSGAGELFF
TRBJ2-7	-	TRBD2	TRBV2	14	TGTGCCAGCAGTTTGACTAGCGGTGCCTACGAGCAGTACTTC	CASSLTSGAYEQYF
TRBJ1-1	-	TRBD1	TRBV5-6	12	TGTGCCAGCAGCTTGGGGACAGGAGAAGCTTTCTTT	CASSLGTGEAFF
TRBJ1-2	-	-	TRBV6-1	14	TGTGCCAGCAGGGGACAAGGACCCTTCTATGGCTACACCTTC	CASRGQGPFYGYTF
TRBJ1-6	many	-	TRBV7-9	15	TGTGCCAGCAGCTTGGGGAGCTCCTATAATTCACCCCTCCACTTT	CASSLGSSYNSPLHF
TRBJ2-7	-	TRBD1	TRBV11-1	16	TGTGCCAGCAGCAGCGTCCTTACAGGGGGCTCATACGAGCAGTACTTC	CASSSVLTGGSYEQYF
TRBJ1-2	many	-	TRBV9	15	TGTGCCAGCAGCGTAGATAGGAGACATAACTATGGCTACACCTTC	CASSVDRRHNYGYTF
TRBJ2-5	few	-	TRBV10-3	13	TGTGCCAGCAGTACCGACAGGCAAGAGACCCAGTACTTC	CASSTDRQETQYF
TRBJ2-7	few	-	TRBV4-2	17	TGTGCCAGCAGCCAAGAGGGGGGGACAGGCTCAAACTACGAGCAGTACTTC	CASSQEGGTGSNYEQYF
TRBJ1-5	few	-	TRBV19	14	TGTGCCATTAGTGAACCGGGACGAAGGCAGCCCCAGCATTTT	CAISEPGRRQPQHF
TRBJ1-3	many	-	TRBV7-2	15	TGTGCCAGCAGCTTACTCGGGGCGGGGGGAAACACCATATATTTT	CASSLLGAGGNTIYF
TRBJ2-7	-	-	TRBV4-3	14	TGCGCCAGCAGCCCCGCGGTGCGTTCCAGCGAGCAGTACTTC	CASSPAVRSSEQYF
TRBJ1-5	-	TRBD1	TRBV27	16	TGTGCCAGCAGACAGACAGGGACAAATAGCAATCAGCCCCAGCATTTT	CASRQTGTNSNQPQHF
TRBJ2-5	few	TRBD2	TRBV5-1	15	TGCGCCAGCAGCTTTAGCGGGAGGAACGGAGAGACCCAGTACTTC	CASSFSGRNGETQYF
TRBJ2-7	many	-	TRBV12-3/TRBV12-4	13	TGTGCCAGCGGGTCCTTGACTCCCTACGAGCAGTACTTC	CASGSLTPYEQYF
TRBJ1-5	once	-	TRBV27	13	TGTGCCAGCAGTTTTAACGAGGATCAGCCCCAGCATTTT	CASSFNEDQPQHF
TRBJ2-2	-	-	TRBV9	15	TGTGCCAGCAGCGCGACTGAGGGGGGCACCGGGGAGCTGTTTTTT	CASSATEGGTGELFF
TRBJ2-7	few	-	TRBV3-1	14	TGTGCCAGCAGCCGGGACGTCCGAACCTACGAGCAGTACTTC	CASSRDVRTYEQYF
TRBJ2-1	many	-	TRBV7-8	13	TGTGCCAGCAGCTTCGACAGTTACAATGAGCAGTTCTTC	CASSFDSYNEQFF
TRBJ1-6	many	TRBD1	TRBV6-1	13	TGTGCCAGCATTGAGGACAGGGCATCACCCCTCCACTTT	CASIEDRASPLHF
TRBJ1-5	many	-	TRBV15	13	TGTGCCACGTCAAGACAGAGCAATCAGCCCCAGCATTTT	CATSRQSNQPQHF
TRBJ2-5	-	-	TRBV27	14	TGTGCCAGCAGCGCAAGGACCCCACAAGAGACCCAGTACTTC	CASSARTPQETQYF
TRBJ2-1	many	TRBD2	TRBV24-1	15	TGTGCCACCGAGGGGGCTAGCGGGAGCTACAATGAGCAGTTCTTC	CATEGASGSYNEQFF
TRBJ1-1	few	-	TRBV5-1	16	TGCGCCAGCAGCTTAAACGGTGTCTTTACATACACTGAAGCTTTCTTT	CASSLNGVFTYTEAFF
TRBJ2-2	-	-	TRBV2	14	TGTGCCAGCAGCCATCGGGGGGCTCTCGGGGAGCTGTTTTTT	CASSHRGALGELFF
TRBJ2-7	-	-	TRBV12-3/TRBV12-4	16	TGTGCCAGCACCAATCGAGGGCTCCCGAGTTCCGGCGAGCAGTACTTC	CASTNRGLPSSGEQYF
TRBJ2-7	-	TRBD1	TRBV15	16	TGTGCCACCAGCAGAGATCCGACAGGGGGCCTGTACGAGCAGTACTTC	CATSRDPTGGLYEQYF
TRBJ2-1	-	-	TRBV10-2	16	TGCGCCAGCAGTGAGTCGGCAGCTAGCCCGAGGGATGAGCAGTTCTTC	CASSESAASPRDEQFF
TRBJ2-7	-	TRBD1	TRBV27	13	TGTGCCAGCAGCCGGGACAGGGAAGGTGAGCAGTACTTC	CASSRDREGEQYF
TRBJ2-7	few	-	TRBV30	15	TGTGCCTGGAGTGTAGGGGCCACCCATCGCAACGAGCAGTACTTC	CAWSVGATHRNEQYF